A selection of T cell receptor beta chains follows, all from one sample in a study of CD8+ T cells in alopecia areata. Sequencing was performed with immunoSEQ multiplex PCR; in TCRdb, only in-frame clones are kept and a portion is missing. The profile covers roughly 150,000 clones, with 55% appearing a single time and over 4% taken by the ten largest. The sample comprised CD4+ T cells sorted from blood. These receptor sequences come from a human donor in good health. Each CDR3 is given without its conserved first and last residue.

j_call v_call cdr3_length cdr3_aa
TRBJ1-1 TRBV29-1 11 SVATGENTEAF
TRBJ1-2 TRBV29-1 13 SVEETGGRVHGYT
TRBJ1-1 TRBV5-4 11 ASSFQGQNEAF
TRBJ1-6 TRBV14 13 ASSREALVGSPLH
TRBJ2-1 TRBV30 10 AWSRQGGEQF
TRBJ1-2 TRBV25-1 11 ASSESVNYGYT
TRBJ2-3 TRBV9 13 ASSPAGARGDTQY
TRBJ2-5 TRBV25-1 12 ASSEGGIQETQY
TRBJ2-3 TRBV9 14 ASSVDLAGGMDTQY
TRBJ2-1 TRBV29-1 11 SVPGGLPNEQF
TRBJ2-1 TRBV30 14 AWVLGLASSYNEQF
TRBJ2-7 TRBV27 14 ASSLRGQARIGEQY
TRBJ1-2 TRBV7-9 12 ASSKGQGSYGYT
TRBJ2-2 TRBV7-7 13 ASSGGQGASGELF
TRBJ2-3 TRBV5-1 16 ASSLGASGSASTDTQY
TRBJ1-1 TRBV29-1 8 SAGTADAF
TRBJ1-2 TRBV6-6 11 ASSYPTGGGYT
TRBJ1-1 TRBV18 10 ASSPLNFEAF
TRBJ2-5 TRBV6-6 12 ASIARAGGQTQY
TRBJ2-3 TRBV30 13 AWREGLAGTDTQY
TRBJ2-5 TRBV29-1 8 SAVGETQY
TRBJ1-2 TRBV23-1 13 ASSPRTGYGYGYT
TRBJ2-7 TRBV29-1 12 SVPTSGDPYEQY
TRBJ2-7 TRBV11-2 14 ASSWRSWGQSYEQY
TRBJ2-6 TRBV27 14 ASSGGVTSGANVLT
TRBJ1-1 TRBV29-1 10 SVGRANTEAF
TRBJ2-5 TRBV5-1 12 ASSYNRGGETQY
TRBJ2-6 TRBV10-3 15 AISEGAALSGANVLT
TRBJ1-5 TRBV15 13 ATSRVYRDNQPQH
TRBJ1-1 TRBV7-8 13 ASSLGLGRGAEAF
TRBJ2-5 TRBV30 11 AWTRTGGETQY
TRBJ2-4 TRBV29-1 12 SVTRTSGKNIQY
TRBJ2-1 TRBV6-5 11 AWRTSGHNEQF
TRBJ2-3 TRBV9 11 ASSVGFHDTQY
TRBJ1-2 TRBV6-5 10 ASSYKNYGYT
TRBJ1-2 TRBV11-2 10 ASSQRGYGYT
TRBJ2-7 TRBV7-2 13 ASGTTGGIPYEQY
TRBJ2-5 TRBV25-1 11 ASRLQGRETQY
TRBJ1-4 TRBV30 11 AWGQPPNEKLF
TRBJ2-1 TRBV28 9 ASSLRGRAF
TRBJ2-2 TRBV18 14 ASSPSRLGLTGELF
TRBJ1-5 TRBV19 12 ASSAGRGNQPQH
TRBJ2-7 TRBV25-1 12 ASRSNNRGAEQY
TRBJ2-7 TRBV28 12 ASTRAGVSYEQC